This T cell receptor (beta chain) was profiled in a study of CD8 T cells in ankylosing spondylitis. The study, taken as a whole, reports: In ankylosing spondylitis patients, matched synovial fluid reportedly showed significant enrichment of disease-linked clones. Earlier work had already found some motif variants in reactive arthritis synovial fluid and blood. Typical of ankylosing spondylitis blood, it appeared, was a TCR beta motif of fewer than ten highly homologous variants.

Trimming pared 3 bases from V and 8 bases from J, leaving 5 bases between. This CDR3 is built from 12 residues. Each TCR beta library was made by quantitative 5'-RACE that incorporated molecular barcodes. TCRdb itself ran the 5' RACE reads through MiXCR, one entry per CDR3 protein. The repertoire consists of 750,000 to 850,000 distinct CDR3 sequences, with around 11% occurring once and the leading ten covering approximately 0.51%. This clonotype appeared a few times. Its antigen remains unknown. Sequencing was performed on blood, either unsorted or a sorted T cell fraction (not recorded which). The chain employs TRBV12-3 or TRBV12-4 and TRBJ1-6; no definite D call. The source of this sequence is a male donor with ankylosing spondylitis. CDR3 nucleotide sequence: TGTGCCAGCAGTTTGCATCATTCACCCCTCCACTTT. Translating it yields CASSLHHSPLHF.